This TCR beta chain is from a study of cytomegalovirus exposure and HLA in healthy donors (TCRdb year 2017). About the study as a whole: According to an earlier analysis of around 600 of the donors, about 179 million T cells yielded some 110 million unique TCR beta sequences and roughly 280 Gb of sequence data. Approximately 300 gigabases of sequencing data and approximately 92 million unique TCR sequences made up an early release that covered several hundred HLA-typed donors. The genetic ancestry cluster associated with self-reported Caucasian donors included 81% of the roughly 360 genotyped donors. The study was designed to test whether signatures of past pathogen exposure could be identified by cataloging public T cell receptors. Using immunosequencing, the study profiled T cell repertoires from around 670 subjects and related those repertoires to cytomegalovirus serostatus. Along with the 666-subject first cohort, a separate validation cohort of 120 different subjects was used. The study combined high-throughput TCR immunosequencing, statistical association of individual TCRs with disease status, and machine learning to predict cytomegalovirus infection status. A later analysis re-analyzed previously published TCR beta repertoires from roughly 600 donors and added high-resolution HLA genotyping to study TCR occurrence patterns. The later analysis used no new phenotypic data to find candidate immune exposures, relying instead on TCR beta sequences and their occurrence across donors. An earlier analysis of around 540 of the donors applied high-throughput TCR beta sequencing to assess whether each TCR beta V gene segment acted as functional or pseudogenic. Donor age, sex, ethnicity and CMV serostatus were collected together with the repertoire data. Genome-wide SNP genotypes for about 65% of the 666 donors were used in a later genetic analysis, which treated that subset as a discovery cohort. Every discovery cohort repertoire had been produced on one sequencing platform. Both class I and class II loci were covered by HLA typing, at four-digit resolution. The number of typed donors differed by locus: about 629-630 for A, B, C, DRB1 and DQB1; 500 to 550 for DQA1; around 610 for DPA1; and 400 to 480 for DPB1. Four or five DR-DQ haplotypes were handled as single units for association and clustering because linkage in the cohort was strong. Among around 400 genotyped donors of the cohort, an average of approximately 200,000 unique TCR beta nucleotide sequences was sequenced per donor, of which approximately 19% were non-productive. Results and caveats for the whole study, not just this receptor: A few of the identified cytomegalovirus-associated TCR beta chains were confirmed in vitro to be specific for cytomegalovirus antigens. A cluster of highly shared sequence variants was judged likely to be a technical artifact of the sequencing pipeline. A later analysis found that most CMV-associated TCR beta chains appeared HLA-restricted, with HLA associations seemingly driven largely by CMV exposure. A further reported finding was that TCR beta sequences accurately predicted the HLA-A and HLA-B alleles for most subjects in the first cohort. In this cohort, only TCR beta chains were sequenced, and detectable features were limited by the absence of alpha or paired-chain data. It was suggested by the authors that the approach could potentially be generalized to other disease states and immunological phenotypes. Because HLA typing was missing for some donors at each locus, association tests included only the typed subset. Correlated functional status among segregating V segments might be attributable to linkage disequilibrium, but an unknown experimental factor could not be ruled out. In an earlier analysis of around 600 of the donors, most TCR beta V segments were observed in productive rearrangements about 87% or about 30% of the time, broadly matching IMGT annotations. Most TCR sequences were seen in very few donors, while some public TCRs were found in many individuals. A later genetic analysis associated a missense DCLRE1C variant with V-gene and J-gene trimming of TCR beta chains, and an independent cohort replicated the association. A later analysis found that HLA-associated TCR beta chains were more clonally expanded and had lower generation probabilities than equally common non-associated chains. A later analysis reported that several top co-occurrence clusters appeared linked to parvovirus B19, influenza, CMV and Epstein-Barr virus. Compared with the approximately 720-donor mean, donors in an Asian-associated ancestry cluster had fewer N-insertions in productive TCRs, according to a later genetic analysis. Specific HLA alleles were associated with more than 15,000 TCR beta sequences at a false discovery rate of 0.05 in a later analysis. In a later analysis, TCR association rates were found to vary across HLA loci, with the most associated TCRs seen for DRB1 alleles and the fewest for HLA-C alleles. When HLA alleles, especially DR and DQ, strongly co-occurred, attributing TCR associations to individual alleles was difficult. A total of roughly 160 TCR beta chains were listed by the study as associated with cytomegalovirus. Cytomegalovirus status was reported to be diagnosed by the classifier with high specificity and sensitivity in both the original and validation cohorts. Roughly 15 rarely observed V segments, including chromosome 9 orphons, were excluded from the earlier analysis of some 590 of the donors because counts were too low. The only immune exposure information available for the cohort was CMV serostatus. Because the 87-base-pair reads could not distinguish some IMGT-functional V segments, including TRBV6-2 and TRBV6-3, those segments were excluded. The presence/absence analyses assumed that sequencing depth was roughly uniform across donors, and that assumption may not be true.

For this clone: Its recognized antigen is unknown. Base qualities are not at hand, and no much larger clone is one base apart.

The germline V gene yields SGHRS for CDR1 and YFSETQ for CDR2. From V the trimming removes 4 bases and from J it removes 3 bases, while the gene matches leave 3 bases of the junction unaccounted for. The CDR3 runs 14 amino acids, cysteine and phenylalanine included. The DNA shown is the 42-base CDR3, in frame from base 1. The cohort comprised 550 to 700 healthy bone marrow donors. At the time of sampling, all cohort members were nominally healthy, though unrecorded immune exposures were likely present. The donor tested CMV seropositive and was one of the 289 seropositive cohort members. A peripheral blood sample was collected from each donor, and TCR beta sequencing was performed on peripheral blood mononuclear cells. The Qiagen DNeasy Blood Extraction Kit was used to extract genomic DNA from the blood cell samples. The library was made by the immunoSEQ multiplex PCR assay. The multiplex PCR relied on a mix of 60 forward primers for TCR Vbeta segments and 13 reverse primers for TCR Jbeta segments. The CDR3 region of rearranged TCR beta genes was amplified from genomic DNA by a multiplex PCR assay. Amplified TCR beta libraries were sequenced as 87-base-pair reads on the Illumina HiSeq System. The original methods were these. A later analysis tallied tens of millions of unique TCR beta chains across the approximately 670 repertoires, and approximately 9.9 million of those chains were shared by two or more donors. Raw reads were error-corrected and collapsed into unique sequences with a nearest-neighbor algorithm that merged closely related sequences to remove PCR and sequencing errors. V, D and J gene segments were assigned by aligning CDR3 sequences to IMGT reference sequences. For a sequence to be retained, a match of at least six nucleotides to both a V gene segment and a J gene segment was required. Rearrangements were classified as productive when the CDR3 lacked stop codons and remained in frame with V and J, and all other rearrangements were classified as non-productive. Following IMGT convention, CDR3 was defined as the stretch from the second conserved V-encoded cysteine to the conserved J-encoded phenylalanine. Sequences without an unambiguous match to a single V gene segment were excluded from the earlier analysis of almost 600 of the donors. In an earlier analysis of approximately 560 of the donors, a V segment was called functional when productive rearrangements were above 56.7%, and segregating when the standard deviation between donors exceeded 5%. A statistical classification framework was developed to diagnose cytomegalovirus status using the catalog of TCR beta chain sequences. V and J gene assignment, in a later analysis, came from comparing TCR nucleotide sequences with IMGT/GENE-DB human TR gene sequences. A later analysis assigned CDR3 sequences and most-parsimonious VDJ recombination scenarios with the TCRdist pipeline. In a later analysis, each TCR beta chain was defined by its CDR3 amino acid sequence together with its V-gene family, and reads lacking a unique V-gene family were excluded. A later analysis removed 592 highly shared, low-generation-probability nucleotide sequences to deal with suspected cross-contamination and a sequencing artifact. In a later analysis, a clonal expansion index for each public chain was calculated from normalized within-repertoire ranks of inferred template counts. In a later analysis, generation probabilities were computed with a VDJ recombination model fitted to out-of-frame rearrangements, and the resulting probabilities were checked against IGoR. In a later analysis, hypergeometric tests were used to score TCR-TCR, TCR-HLA and TCR-CMV co-occurrence, with a repertoire-size bias correction applied to TCR pairs. False discovery rates were estimated in a later analysis by permuting HLA or CMV assignments 20 times. In a later analysis, co-occurring TCRs were grouped with DBSCAN, and TCRdist sequence similarity was added when clustering was performed within HLA-allele-positive subsets. Co-occurrence clustering excluded repertoires with fewer than 30,000 or more than 120,000 public chains, plus five with anomalous nucleotide sharing. Here the immuneACCESS table is served through TCRdb, limited to in-frame sequences with V and J called. Missing clones are a known gap in these copies; in checked studies unresolved V genes cover under half, and the rest lacks a known reason. V and J calls plus clone size are reproduced from that table; the DNA served to infer D and trimming. For this sample there are 170,000 or so clones; 80% appear just once. Jointly, the top ten make up 6.3% of the sample.

The TCR sequence derives from a male donor in good health and CMV-seropositive. The V and J segments used are TRBV5-1 and TRBJ1-1; TRBD1 fits 10 bases in the junction. The sequenced sample consisted of PBMCs. The CDR3 has the sequence CASSPGTGDTEAFF. Here is the DNA: TGCGCCAGCAGCCCCGGGACAGGGGACACTGAAGCTTTCTTT. The reference TRBV5-1 and TRBJ1-1 proteins fill in what lies around the CDR3, so the full variable domain reads KAGVTQTPRYLIKTRGQQVTLSCSPISGHRSVSWYQQTPGQGLQFLFEYFSETQRNKGNFPGRFSGRQFSNSRSEMNVSTLELGDSALYLCASSPGTGDTEAFFGQGTRLTVV.